The source of this T cell receptor (beta chain) is a study of blood T cell repertoires in COVID-19. Whole-study context: Collection of acute and convalescent COVID-19 samples took place in the United States, Italy and Spain.

Trimming cost V 6 bases and J 6 bases; bases outside gene matches: 5. CDR3 length equals 15 residues. Germline V gives CDR1 SGHAT, CDR2 FQDESV (reference sequence). Clones were sequenced by immunoSEQ multiplex PCR, and TCRdb holds only the in-frame ones, with some missing. The sample carries a few hundred thousand clones, approximately 89% recorded once. This chain links TRBV11-1 with TRBJ2-2; 12 nucleotides line up with TRBD1. Sequencing was carried out using peripheral blood. The clonotype originates from a man in his forties or fifties who had recovered from COVID-19. CDR3 nucleotides: TGTGCCAGCAGTCAGGGACAGGGGGCAGCCGGGGAGCTGTTTTTT. Its translation: CASSQGQGAAGELFF.